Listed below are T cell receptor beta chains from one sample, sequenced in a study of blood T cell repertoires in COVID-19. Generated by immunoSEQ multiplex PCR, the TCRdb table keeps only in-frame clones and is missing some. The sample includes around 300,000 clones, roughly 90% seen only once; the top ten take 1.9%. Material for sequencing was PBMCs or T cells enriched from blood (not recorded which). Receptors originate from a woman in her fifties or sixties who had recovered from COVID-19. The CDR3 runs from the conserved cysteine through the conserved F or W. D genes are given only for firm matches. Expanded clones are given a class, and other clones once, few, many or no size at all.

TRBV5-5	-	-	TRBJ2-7	CASSLIAAQRAEQYF	TGTGCCAGCAGCTTAATAGCGGCCCAAAGGGCCGAGCAGTACTTC
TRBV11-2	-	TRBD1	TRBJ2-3	CASSIGQGKDTQYF	TGTGCCAGCAGCATCGGACAGGGCAAGGATACGCAGTATTTT
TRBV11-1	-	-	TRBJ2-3	CASSLGATRTDTQYF	TGTGCCAGCAGCTTAGGGGCCACGCGCACAGATACGCAGTATTTT
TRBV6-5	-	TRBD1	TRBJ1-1	CASRGPTGSTEAFF	TGTGCCAGCAGGGGACCGACAGGGAGCACTGAAGCTTTCTTT
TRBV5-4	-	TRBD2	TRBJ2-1	CASSLGTGGPVRNEQFF	TGTGCCAGCAGCCTTGGTACGGGAGGGCCTGTGCGCAATGAGCAGTTCTTC
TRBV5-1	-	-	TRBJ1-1	CASSPGQNTEAFF	TGCGCCAGCAGCCCGGGACAGAACACTGAAGCTTTCTTT
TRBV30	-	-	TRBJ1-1	CAWSASGLDTEAFF	TGTGCCTGGAGTGCTTCCGGCCTAGACACTGAAGCTTTCTTT
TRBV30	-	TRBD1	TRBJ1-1	CASDRGYTEAFF	TGTGCGTCGGACAGGGGGTACACTGAAGCTTTCTTT
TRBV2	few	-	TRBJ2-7	CASSDSSPRVYYEQYF	TGTGCCAGCAGTGATTCCTCTCCCAGGGTTTACTACGAGCAGTACTTC
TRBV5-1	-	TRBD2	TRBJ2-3	CACRSGGTNTDTQYF	TGCGCCTGCCGATCCGGGGGGACCAACACAGATACGCAGTATTTT
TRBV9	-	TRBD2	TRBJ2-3	CASSARTSGLDTQYF	TGTGCCAGCAGCGCCCGGACTAGCGGGTTAGATACGCAGTATTTT
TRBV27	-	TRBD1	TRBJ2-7	CASSPGQETYEQYF	TGTGCCAGCAGTCCGGGACAGGAAACCTACGAGCAGTACTTC
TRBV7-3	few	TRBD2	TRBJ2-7	CASSPGLGYYEQYF	TGTGCCAGCAGTCCGGGACTAGGATACTACGAGCAGTACTTC
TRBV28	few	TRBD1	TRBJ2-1	CASSVTGGLEQFF	TGTGCCAGCAGTGTGACAGGGGGCCTTGAGCAGTTCTTC
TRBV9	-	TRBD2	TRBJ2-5	CASSGSGSKETQYF	TGTGCCAGCAGCGGTAGCGGGTCGAAAGAGACCCAGTACTTC
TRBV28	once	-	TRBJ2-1	CASIGTGLFSSYNEQFF	TGTGCCAGCATAGGAACAGGGCTTTTTAGCTCCTACAATGAGCAGTTCTTC
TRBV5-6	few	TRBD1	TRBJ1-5	CASTKYIGRGPSNQPQHF	TGTGCCAGCACCAAATATATCGGCAGGGGGCCCTCCAATCAGCCCCAGCATTTT
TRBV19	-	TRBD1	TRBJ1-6	CASSIRNTGDNSPLHF	TGTGCCAGTAGTATTCGGAACACAGGGGATAATTCACCCCTCCACTTT
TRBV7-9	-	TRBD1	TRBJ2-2	CASSFREWGRGPGTGELFF	TGTGCCAGCAGCTTTCGAGAGTGGGGAAGGGGGCCAGGCACCGGGGAGCTGTTTTTT
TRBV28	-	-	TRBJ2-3	CANQRDGTDTQYF	TGTGCCAACCAGAGGGATGGCACAGATACGCAGTATTTT
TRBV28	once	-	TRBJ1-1	CASSLGVGSTEAFF	TGTGCCAGCAGTCTCGGGGTGGGTAGCACTGAAGCTTTCTTT
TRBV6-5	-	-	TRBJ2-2	CASSYGSLGELFF	TGTGCCAGCAGTTATGGTAGTCTCGGGGAGCTGTTTTTT